Listed here is a single TCR beta chain. Sequenced by immunoSEQ multiplex PCR; TCRdb stores in-frame clones only, minus some. The table records almost 400,000 clones, around 91% of them present only once. Treatment described: around 19 received Ad26.COV2.S at low or high dose, single or two shots; about 5 received placebo; per-sample allocation not given. Following the first vaccine or placebo injection, samples were taken on day 63. The entry originates in a study of Ad26.COV2.S vaccination and SARS-CoV-2 variants. The CDR3 loop spans 15 amino acids. Germline V gene data show CDR1 as MNHEY and CDR2 as SVGEGT. V lost 6 bases to trimming and J lost 2 bases; unmatched junction nucleotides: 10.

The input for sequencing was peripheral blood, taken in a trial of Ad26.COV2.S vaccine versus placebo. J is TRBJ2-7 and V is TRBV6-2 or TRBV6-3; 7 nucleotides align to TRBD2. The TCR originated in a person between 18 and 65 years old who received the Ad26.COV2.S COVID-19 vaccine or a placebo. The DNA for the CDR3 is TGTGCCAGCAGCCCCTCGACTAGCTGGGCCTACGAGCAGTACTTC. This gives the protein CASSPSTSWAYEQYF.